Presented here are 5 T cell receptor beta chains from one specimen sequenced in a study of T cell responses to AZD1222 COVID-19 vaccine. The assay was immunoSEQ multiplex PCR, and TCRdb's table has in-frame clones only and misses some. Seen here are some 180,000 clones, roughly 90% observed once, and the top ten hold over 1.5%. Sequencing was performed on peripheral blood, taken 28 days after the second AZD1222 dose. All receptors come from an adult who received the AZD1222 COVID-19 vaccine.

This clone was seen only once. The CDR3 spells CASSDYSGRSTGELFF. The DNA for the CDR3 is TGTGCCAGTAGTGACTATAGCGGGAGATCCACCGGGGAGCTGTTTTTT. The chain combines TRBV19 with TRBJ2-2; 9 nucleotides line up with TRBD2. This CDR3 has 16 amino acids. J gave up 4 bases and V 5 bases, and 8 bases lay outside the gene matches. Germline V CDR1 and CDR2: LNHDA, SQIVND (reference sequence).

The V gene is TRBV7-9, the J gene TRBJ1-4; D is ambiguous. V gave up 5 bases and J gave up 13 bases, with 11 bases separating them. In germline, CDR1 is SEHNR, CDR2 FQNEAQ (reference sequence). This CDR3 spans 11 amino acids. The CDR3 nucleotides read TGTGCCAGCAGCCCAGGACGAGCACTGTTTTTT. It encodes CASSPGRALFF.

The chain is built from TRBV10-1 and TRBJ1-3; 7 nucleotides match TRBD1. CDR1 WNHNN and CDR2 SYGVQD come from the germline V gene (reference sequence). Germline trimming cut 5 bases from V and 4 bases from J; bases unmatched to any gene: 26. The CDR3 loop spans 21 amino acids. The CDR3 spells CASSPRGGTVRGNRLGNTIYF. DNA of the CDR3: TGCGCCAGCAGTCCCAGGGGGGGGACGGTCCGGGGGAACCGGTTAGGAAACACCATATATTTT.

CDR3: CASSPVETGRAFF. The DNA for the CDR3 is TGTGCCAGCTCACCAGTCGAGACAGGGAGAGCTTTCTTT. V and J are TRBV18 and TRBJ1-1, with TRBD1 matching 7 bases. After removal of 2 bases from V and 10 bases from J, the junction contained 7 bases not matched to a gene. This CDR3 is 13 amino acids long. Germline V lookup: CDR1 KGHSH, CDR2 LQKENI. Drawing the rest from reference TRBV18 and TRBJ1-1, the complete variable domain is NAGVMQNPRHLVRRRGQEARLRCSPMKGHSHVYWYRQLPEEGLKFMVYLQKENIIDESGMPKERFSAEFPKEGPSILRIQQVVRGDSAAYFCASSPVETGRAFFGQGTRLTVV.

V usage is TRBV29-1 and J usage is TRBJ2-5; a weak D match, TRBD2 (6 bases). This CDR3 region has 14 residues. Germline lookup yields CDR1 SQVTM and CDR2 ANQGSEA. Trimming removed 2 bases from V and 2 bases from J, with 12 bases in between. The CDR3 DNA follows: TGCAGCGTTGAATTCAGCGGGCGGCAAGAGACCCAGTACTTC. Translating gives CSVEFSGRQETQYF.